The entry below describes one TCR beta chain. This specimen belongs to a study of T cell changes during pregnancy in multiple sclerosis. Generated by immunoSEQ multiplex PCR, the TCRdb table keeps only in-frame clones and is missing some. The table has tens of thousands of clones, roughly 91% seen once. Here the sequenced sample was CD4+ T cells from peripheral blood mononuclear cells, taken in the first trimester of pregnancy. The sequence was collected from a female donor in good health, enrolled as a control in a pregnancy study.

CDR3 sequence: CASRVSSGRAGEQYF. In DNA form, the CDR3 reads TGTGCCAGCAGAGTTTCTAGCGGGAGGGCGGGGGAGCAGTACTTC. The rearrangement joins TRBV6-6 to TRBJ2-7; 12 bases fit TRBD2. Germline trimming cut 6 bases from V and 7 bases from J; bases unmatched to any gene: 10. The CDR3 has 15 amino acids. From germline, CDR1 is MNHNY and CDR2 SVGAGI (reference sequence).